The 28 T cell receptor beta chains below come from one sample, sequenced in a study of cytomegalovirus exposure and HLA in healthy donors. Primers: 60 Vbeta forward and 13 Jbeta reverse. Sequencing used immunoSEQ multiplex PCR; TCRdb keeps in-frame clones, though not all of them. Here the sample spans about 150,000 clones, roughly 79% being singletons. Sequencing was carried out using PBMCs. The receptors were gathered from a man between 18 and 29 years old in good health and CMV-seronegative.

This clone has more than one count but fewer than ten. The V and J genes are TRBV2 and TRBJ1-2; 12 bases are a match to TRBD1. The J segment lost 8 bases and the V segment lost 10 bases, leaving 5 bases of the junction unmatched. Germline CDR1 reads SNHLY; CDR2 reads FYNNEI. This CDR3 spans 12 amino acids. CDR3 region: CATGQGAQGYTF. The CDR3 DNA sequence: TGTGCCACGGGACAGGGGGCGCAGGGCTACACCTTC.

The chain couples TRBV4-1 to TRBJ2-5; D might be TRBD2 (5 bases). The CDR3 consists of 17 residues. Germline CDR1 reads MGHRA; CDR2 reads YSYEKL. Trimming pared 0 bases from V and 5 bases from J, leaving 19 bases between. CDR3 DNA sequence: TGCGCCAGCAGCCAAGATCCGTATAAGCGAGGGTTGGAGACCCAGTACTTC. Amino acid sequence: CASSQDPYKRGLETQYF.

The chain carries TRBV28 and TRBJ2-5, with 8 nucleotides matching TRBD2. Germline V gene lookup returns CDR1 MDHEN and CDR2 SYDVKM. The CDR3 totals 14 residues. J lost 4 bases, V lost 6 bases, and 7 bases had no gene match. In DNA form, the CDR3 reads TGTGCCAGCAGGAAGCGGGGGCCGGTAGAGACCCAGTACTTC. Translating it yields CASRKRGPVETQYF.

CDR3 bases: TGTGCCAGCAGTGCCTACCCATTCAGGGGCCATAGCAATCAGCCCCAGCATTTT. Translating it yields CASSAYPFRGHSNQPQHF. This chain links TRBV6-1 with TRBJ1-5; D may be TRBD1 (6 bases). Germline V CDR1 and CDR2: MNHNS, SASEGT. CDR3 length: 18 residues. V shed 4 bases and J shed 0 bases, with 19 bases lying between them.

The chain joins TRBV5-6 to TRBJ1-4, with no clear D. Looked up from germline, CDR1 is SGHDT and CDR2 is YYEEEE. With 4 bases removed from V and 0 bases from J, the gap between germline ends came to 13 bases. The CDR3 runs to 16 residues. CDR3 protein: CASSLDPLTTNEKLFF. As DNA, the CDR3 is TGTGCCAGCAGCCTAGATCCACTCACAACTAATGAAAAACTGTTTTTT.

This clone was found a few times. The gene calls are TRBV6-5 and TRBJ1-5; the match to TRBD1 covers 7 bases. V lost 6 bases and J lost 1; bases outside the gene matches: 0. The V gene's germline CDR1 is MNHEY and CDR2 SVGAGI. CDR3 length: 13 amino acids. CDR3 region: CASRTGSNQPQHF. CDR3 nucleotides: TGTGCCAGCAGGACAGGGAGCAATCAGCCCCAGCATTTT.

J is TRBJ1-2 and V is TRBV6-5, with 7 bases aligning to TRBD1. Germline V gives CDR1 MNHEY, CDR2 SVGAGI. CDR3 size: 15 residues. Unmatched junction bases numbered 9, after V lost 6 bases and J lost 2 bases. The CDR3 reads CASSLNRGANYGYTF. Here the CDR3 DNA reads TGTGCCAGCAGCCTAAACAGGGGAGCCAACTATGGCTACACCTTC.

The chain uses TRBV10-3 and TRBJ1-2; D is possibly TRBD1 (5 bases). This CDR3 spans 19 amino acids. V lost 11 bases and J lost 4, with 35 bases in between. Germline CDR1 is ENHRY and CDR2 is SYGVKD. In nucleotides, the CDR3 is TGTGCCGTCGAAGAGAACATGGGAGGCAGGGCAAATAAGGGCTATGGCTACACCTTC. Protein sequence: CAVEENMGGRANKGYGYTF.

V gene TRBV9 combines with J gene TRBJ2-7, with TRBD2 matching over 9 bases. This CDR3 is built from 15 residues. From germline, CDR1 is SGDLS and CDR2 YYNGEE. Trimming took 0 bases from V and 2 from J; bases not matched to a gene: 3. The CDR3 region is CASSVGVAGAYEQYF. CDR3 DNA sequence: TGTGCCAGCAGCGTAGGGGTAGCGGGGGCCTACGAGCAGTACTTC. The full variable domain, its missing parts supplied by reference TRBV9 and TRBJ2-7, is DSGVTQTPKHLITATGQRVTLRCSPRSGDLSVYWYQQSLDQGLQFLIQYYNGEERAKGNILERFSAQQFPDLHSELNLSSLELGDSALYFCASSVGVAGAYEQYFGPGTRLTVT.

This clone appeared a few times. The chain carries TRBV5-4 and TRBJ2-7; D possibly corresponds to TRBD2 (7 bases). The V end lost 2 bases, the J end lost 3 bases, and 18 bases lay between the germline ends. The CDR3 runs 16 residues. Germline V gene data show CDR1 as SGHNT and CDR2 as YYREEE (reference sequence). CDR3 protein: CASSLFLQGGGYEQYF. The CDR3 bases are TGTGCCAGCAGCTTATTTCTCCAGGGAGGGGGCTACGAGCAGTACTTC. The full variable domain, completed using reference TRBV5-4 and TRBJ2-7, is ETGVTQSPTHLIKTRGQQVTLRCSSQSGHNTVSWYQQALGQGPQFIFQYYREEENGRGNFPPRFSGLQFPNYSSELNVNALELDDSALYLCASSLFLQGGGYEQYFGPGTRLTVT.

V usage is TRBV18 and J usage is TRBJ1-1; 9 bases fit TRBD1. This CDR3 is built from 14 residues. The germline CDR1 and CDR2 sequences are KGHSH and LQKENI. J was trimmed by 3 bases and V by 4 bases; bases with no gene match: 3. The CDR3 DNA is TGTGCCAGCTCACTACAGGGGGCGGACACTGAAGCTTTCTTT. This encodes CASSLQGADTEAFF.

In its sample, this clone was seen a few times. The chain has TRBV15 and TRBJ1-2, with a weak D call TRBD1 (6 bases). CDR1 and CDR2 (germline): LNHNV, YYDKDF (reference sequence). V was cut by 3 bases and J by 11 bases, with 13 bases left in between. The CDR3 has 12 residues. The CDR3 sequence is CATSRKQGGYTF. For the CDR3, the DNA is TGTGCCACCAGCAGGAAACAGGGTGGGTACACCTTC.

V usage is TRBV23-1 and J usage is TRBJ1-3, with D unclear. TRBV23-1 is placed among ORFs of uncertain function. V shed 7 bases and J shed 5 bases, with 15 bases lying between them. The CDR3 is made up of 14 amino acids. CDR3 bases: TGCGCCAGCACCCCTAACCGTAAGAGAAACACCATATATTTT. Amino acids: CASTPNRKRNTIYF.

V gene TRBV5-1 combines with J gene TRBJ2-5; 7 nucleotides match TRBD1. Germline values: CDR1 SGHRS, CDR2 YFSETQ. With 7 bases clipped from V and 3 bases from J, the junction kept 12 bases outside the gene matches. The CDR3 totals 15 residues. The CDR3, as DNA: TGCGCCAGCGCCCGGGACAGCCTGGGCGAAGAGACCCAGTACTTC. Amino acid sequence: CASARDSLGEETQYF.

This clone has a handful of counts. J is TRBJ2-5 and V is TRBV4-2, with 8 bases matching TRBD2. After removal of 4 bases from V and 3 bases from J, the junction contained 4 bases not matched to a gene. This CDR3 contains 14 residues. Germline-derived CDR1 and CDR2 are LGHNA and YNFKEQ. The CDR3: CASSPHSGEETQYF. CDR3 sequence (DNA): TGTGCCAGCAGCCCCCATAGCGGGGAAGAGACCCAGTACTTC.

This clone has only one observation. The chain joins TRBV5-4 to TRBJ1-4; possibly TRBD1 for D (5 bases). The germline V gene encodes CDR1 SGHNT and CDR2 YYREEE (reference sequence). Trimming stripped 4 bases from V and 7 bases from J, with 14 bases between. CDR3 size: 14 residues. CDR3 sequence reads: CASSPGGGSEKLFF. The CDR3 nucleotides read TGTGCCAGCAGCCCCGGGGGGGGGAGTGAAAAACTGTTTTTT.

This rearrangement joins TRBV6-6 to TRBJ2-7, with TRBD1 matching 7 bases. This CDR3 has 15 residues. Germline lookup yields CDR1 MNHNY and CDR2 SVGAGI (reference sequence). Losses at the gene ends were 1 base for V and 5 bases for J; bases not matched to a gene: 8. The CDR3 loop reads CASSYFPGTANEQYF. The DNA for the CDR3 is TGTGCCAGCAGTTACTTTCCCGGGACAGCCAACGAGCAGTACTTC.

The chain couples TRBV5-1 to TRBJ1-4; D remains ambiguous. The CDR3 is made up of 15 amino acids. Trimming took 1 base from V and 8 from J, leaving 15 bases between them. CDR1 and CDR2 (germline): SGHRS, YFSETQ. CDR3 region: CASSLRGSLEEKLFF. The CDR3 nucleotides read TGCGCCAGCAGCTTGAGAGGTTCTTTGGAAGAAAAACTGTTTTTT.

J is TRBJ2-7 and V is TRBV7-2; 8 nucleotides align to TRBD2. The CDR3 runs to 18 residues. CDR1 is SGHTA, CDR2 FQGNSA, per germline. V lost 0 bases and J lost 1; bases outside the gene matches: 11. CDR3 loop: CASSLAGRGGRDSYEQYF. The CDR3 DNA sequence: TGTGCCAGCAGCTTAGCAGGTCGGGGGGGCCGGGATTCCTACGAGCAGTACTTC.

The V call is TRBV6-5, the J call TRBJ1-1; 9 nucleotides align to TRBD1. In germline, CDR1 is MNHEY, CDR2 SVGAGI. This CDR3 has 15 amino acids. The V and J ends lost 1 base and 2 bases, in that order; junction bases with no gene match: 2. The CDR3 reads CASSYWDRANTEAFF. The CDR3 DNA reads TGTGCCAGCAGTTACTGGGACAGGGCTAACACTGAAGCTTTCTTT.

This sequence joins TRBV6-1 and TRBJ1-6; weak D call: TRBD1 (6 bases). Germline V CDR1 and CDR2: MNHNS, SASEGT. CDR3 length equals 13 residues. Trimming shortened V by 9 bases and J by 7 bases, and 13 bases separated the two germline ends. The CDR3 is CASYRDQNSPLHF. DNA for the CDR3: TGTGCCAGTTACAGGGATCAGAATTCACCCCTCCACTTT.

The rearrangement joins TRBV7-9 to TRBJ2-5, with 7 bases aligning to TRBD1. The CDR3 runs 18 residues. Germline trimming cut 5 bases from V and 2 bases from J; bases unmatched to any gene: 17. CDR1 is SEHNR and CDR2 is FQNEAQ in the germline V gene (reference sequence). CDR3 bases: TGTGCCAGCAGCACACGAAAAATGAGACAGGGTTTACAAGAGACCCAGTACTTC. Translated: CASSTRKMRQGLQETQYF.

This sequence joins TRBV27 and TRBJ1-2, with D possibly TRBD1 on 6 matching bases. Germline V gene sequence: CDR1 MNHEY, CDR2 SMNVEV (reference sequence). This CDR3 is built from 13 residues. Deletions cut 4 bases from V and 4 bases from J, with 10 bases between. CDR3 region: CASSSPDSYGYTF. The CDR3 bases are TGTGCCAGCAGTTCCCCGGACAGCTATGGCTACACCTTC.

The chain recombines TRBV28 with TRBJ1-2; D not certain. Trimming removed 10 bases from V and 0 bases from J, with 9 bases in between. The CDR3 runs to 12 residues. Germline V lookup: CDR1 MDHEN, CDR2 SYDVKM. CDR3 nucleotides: TGTGCCATCCTAACAGCTAACTATGGCTACACCTTC. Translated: CAILTANYGYTF.

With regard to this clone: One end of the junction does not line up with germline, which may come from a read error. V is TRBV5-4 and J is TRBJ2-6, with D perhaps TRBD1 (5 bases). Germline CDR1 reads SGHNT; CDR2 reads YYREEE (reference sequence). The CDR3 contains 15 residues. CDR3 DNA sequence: TGTGCCAGCAGCTTGGAGGGGTCTGGGGCCAACGGCCTGACTTTC. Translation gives CASSLEGSGANGLTF.

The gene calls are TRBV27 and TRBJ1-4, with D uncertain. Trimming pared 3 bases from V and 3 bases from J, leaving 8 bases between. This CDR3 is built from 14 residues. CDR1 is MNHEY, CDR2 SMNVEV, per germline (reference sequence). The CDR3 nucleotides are TGTGCCAGCAGTTTGGCTGGTTCTAATGAAAAACTGTTTTTT. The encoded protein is CASSLAGSNEKLFF.

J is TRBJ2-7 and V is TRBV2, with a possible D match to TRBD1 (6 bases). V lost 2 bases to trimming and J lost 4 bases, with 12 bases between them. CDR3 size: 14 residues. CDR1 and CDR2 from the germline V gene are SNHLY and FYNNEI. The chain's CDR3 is CASSEQGSWYEQYF. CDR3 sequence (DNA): TGTGCCAGCAGTGAACAGGGGAGTTGGTACGAGCAGTACTTC.

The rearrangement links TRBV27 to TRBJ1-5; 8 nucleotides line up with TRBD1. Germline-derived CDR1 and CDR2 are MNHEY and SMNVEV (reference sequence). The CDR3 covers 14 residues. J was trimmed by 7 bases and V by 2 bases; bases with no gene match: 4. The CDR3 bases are TGTGCCAGCAGTTTACAGGGGGCTCGACAGCCCCAGCATTTT. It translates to CASSLQGARQPQHF.